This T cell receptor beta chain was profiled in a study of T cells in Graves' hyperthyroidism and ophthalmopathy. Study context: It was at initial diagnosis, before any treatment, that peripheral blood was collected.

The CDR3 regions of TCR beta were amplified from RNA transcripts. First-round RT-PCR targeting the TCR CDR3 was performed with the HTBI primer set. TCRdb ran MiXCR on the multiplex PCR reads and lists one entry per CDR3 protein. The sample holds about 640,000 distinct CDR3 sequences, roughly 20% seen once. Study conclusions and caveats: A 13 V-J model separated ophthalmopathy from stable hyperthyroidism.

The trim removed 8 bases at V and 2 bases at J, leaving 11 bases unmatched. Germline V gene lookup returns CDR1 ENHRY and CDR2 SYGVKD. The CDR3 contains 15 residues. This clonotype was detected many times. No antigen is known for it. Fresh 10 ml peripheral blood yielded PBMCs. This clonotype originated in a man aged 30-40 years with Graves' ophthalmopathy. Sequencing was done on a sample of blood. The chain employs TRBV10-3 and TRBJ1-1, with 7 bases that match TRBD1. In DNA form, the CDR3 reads TGTGCCATCCACGATCCGGGACAGACAAACACTGAAGCTTTCTTT. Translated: CAIHDPGQTNTEAFF.